This TCR beta chain originates from a study of OX40 agonist ivuxolimab in advanced cancers. This CDR3 spans 16 amino acids. Germline V gives CDR1 SGHTA, CDR2 FQGNSA. The V gene lost 4 bases and the J gene lost 2 bases, with 15 bases spanning the gap. Only in-frame clones appear in the TCRdb table, and some are missing; sequencing was by immunoSEQ multiplex PCR. The top ten clones hold approximately 2% of a sample with about 51,000 clones, 60% to 80% of them seen once. The material sequenced was CD4+ or CD8+ T cells sorted from blood, taken in a trial of the OX40 agonist ivuxolimab. The clonotype originates from an adult with an advanced solid tumor such as melanoma, head and neck, liver or kidney cancer. V and J are TRBV7-2 and TRBJ1-3, with a possible D match to TRBD1 (6 bases). The CDR3 spells CASSWGAGVTGNTIYF. CDR3 in DNA: TGTGCCAGCAGCTGGGGGGCGGGAGTAACTGGAAACACCATATATTTT.